Listed below are T cell receptor beta chains from one sample, sequenced in a study of tumor-infiltrating lymphocytes in oesophageal squamous cell carcinoma. A single record per CDR3 protein comes from TCRdb applying MiXCR to the PCR reads. The sample shows about 17,000 distinct CDR3 sequences, about 50% of them seen only once. Sequenced material: esophageal tumor tissue. These receptors came from a male donor with esophageal squamous cell carcinoma. Both conserved end residues are part of each CDR3. D genes are given only for firm matches. A row's size may be missing; if present it is once, few, many or a size class.

V gene: TRBV2; D gene: TRBD2; clone size: NA; J gene: TRBJ2-1; CDR3 DNA: TGTGCCAGCAAAGGGGGACTAGCGGGAAACAATGAGCAGTTCTTC; CDR3 protein: CASKGGLAGNNEQFF
V gene: TRBV7-2; D gene: NA; clone size: few; J gene: TRBJ1-2; CDR3 DNA: TGTGCCAGCAGCTCATATGACACCCAGGATGGCTACACCTTC; CDR3 protein: CASSSYDTQDGYTF
V gene: TRBV10-3; D gene: NA; clone size: NA; J gene: TRBJ2-6; CDR3 DNA: TGTGCCATCAAGGGGGGCCCGGCCAACGTCCTGACTTTC; CDR3 protein: CAIKGGPANVLTF
V gene: TRBV24-1; D gene: NA; clone size: many; J gene: TRBJ2-3; CDR3 DNA: TGTGCCACCAGTGAGGGCGGGGTCGGGGCCGGCACAGATACGCAGTATTTT; CDR3 protein: CATSEGGVGAGTDTQYF
V gene: TRBV7-6; D gene: TRBD2; clone size: NA; J gene: TRBJ2-4; CDR3 DNA: TGTGCCAGCAGCTTAACCCATCTAGCGGGAGGGCCCAGCATTCAGTACTTC; CDR3 protein: CASSLTHLAGGPSIQYF
V gene: TRBV14; D gene: NA; clone size: many; J gene: TRBJ1-5; CDR3 DNA: TGTGCCAGCAGCCAAGGAACTAATCAGCCCCAGCATTTT; CDR3 protein: CASSQGTNQPQHF
V gene: TRBV7-2; D gene: NA; clone size: NA; J gene: TRBJ2-1; CDR3 DNA: TGTGCCAGCAGCTTATTGGGCCCCCATGGGCAGTTCTTC; CDR3 protein: CASSLLGPHGQFF
V gene: TRBV10-3; D gene: TRBD2; clone size: NA; J gene: TRBJ2-7; CDR3 DNA: TGTGCCATCAGTGGGGGGACTAGCGGCGTAAACCAGTACTTC; CDR3 protein: CAISGGTSGVNQYF
V gene: TRBV7-2; D gene: NA; clone size: NA; J gene: TRBJ2-7; CDR3 DNA: TGTGCCAGCAGCTTAGCGGGGTCCTGGTACGAGCAGTACTTC; CDR3 protein: CASSLAGSWYEQYF
V gene: TRBV6-1; D gene: TRBD1; clone size: NA; J gene: TRBJ1-5; CDR3 DNA: TGTGCCAGCAGTGAGGACAGGGGAAATCAGCCCCAGCATTTT; CDR3 protein: CASSEDRGNQPQHF
V gene: TRBV28; D gene: NA; clone size: NA; J gene: TRBJ1-2; CDR3 DNA: TGTGCCAGCAGTCGACCTAAGGGTAGAGGCTACACCTTC; CDR3 protein: CASSRPKGRGYTF
V gene: TRBV28; D gene: TRBD1; clone size: NA; J gene: TRBJ2-7; CDR3 DNA: TGTGCCAGCAGTTTTAGGGGACAGGGCTACGAGCAGTACTTC; CDR3 protein: CASSFRGQGYEQYF
V gene: TRBV19; D gene: TRBD1; clone size: many; J gene: TRBJ2-7; CDR3 DNA: TGTGCCACAGCGACAGGGTCCTACGAGCAGTACTTC; CDR3 protein: CATATGSYEQYF
V gene: TRBV7-3; D gene: NA; clone size: NA; J gene: TRBJ2-7; CDR3 DNA: TGTGCCAGCAGCTTAACTGCAGACTACAATGAGCAGTACTTC; CDR3 protein: CASSLTADYNEQYF
V gene: TRBV28; D gene: TRBD1; clone size: NA; J gene: TRBJ2-7; CDR3 DNA: TGTGCCAGCAGTTTCGGGGGCACCGGACAGGGGTTAGGGGCTTGGTACGAGCAGTACTTC; CDR3 protein: CASSFGGTGQGLGAWYEQYF
V gene: TRBV6-5; D gene: NA; clone size: NA; J gene: TRBJ2-1; CDR3 DNA: TGTGCCAGCAGTGAAGGGGTGGCAGCTAGATTCGGTGAGCAGTTCTTC; CDR3 protein: CASSEGVAARFGEQFF
V gene: TRBV7-8; D gene: TRBD1; clone size: NA; J gene: TRBJ2-6; CDR3 DNA: TGTGCCAGCAGCAAATTCGACAGGGTTTATCTAGGCGGGGCCAACGTCCTGACTTTC; CDR3 protein: CASSKFDRVYLGGANVLTF
V gene: TRBV12-3/TRBV12-4; D gene: NA; clone size: NA; J gene: TRBJ2-1; CDR3 DNA: TGTGCCAGCAGCTCCCTACAGGGTCCCAATGAGCAGTTCTTC; CDR3 protein: CASSSLQGPNEQFF
V gene: TRBV6-2/TRBV6-3; D gene: NA; clone size: many; J gene: TRBJ2-2; CDR3 DNA: TGTGCCAGCAGTTACGAAGGGACTGGCGGGAAGCTGTTTTTT; CDR3 protein: CASSYEGTGGKLFF
V gene: TRBV7-2; D gene: NA; clone size: NA; J gene: TRBJ2-4; CDR3 DNA: TGTGCTAGCAGCTTATCCTTTTTAAACATTCAGTACTTC; CDR3 protein: CASSLSFLNIQYF
V gene: TRBV7-6; D gene: NA; clone size: NA; J gene: TRBJ2-7; CDR3 DNA: TGTGCCAGCAGCTTGGGAGTTCTGGGGCGCGAGCAGTACTTC; CDR3 protein: CASSLGVLGREQYF
V gene: TRBV7-6; D gene: NA; clone size: NA; J gene: TRBJ1-2; CDR3 DNA: TGTGCCAGCAGCTCCTCGGCTACGGGCTATGGCTACACCTTC; CDR3 protein: CASSSSATGYGYTF
V gene: TRBV5-1; D gene: TRBD2; clone size: few; J gene: TRBJ2-7; CDR3 DNA: TGCGCCAGCAGCTTGAGTTCGCTAGCGGGAGTTTGGTCCTACGAGCAGTACTTC; CDR3 protein: CASSLSSLAGVWSYEQYF
V gene: TRBV7-9; D gene: NA; clone size: NA; J gene: TRBJ2-3; CDR3 DNA: TGTGCCAGCAGCCTGAGGGGGGATACAGATACGCAGTATTTT; CDR3 protein: CASSLRGDTDTQYF
V gene: TRBV10-3; D gene: TRBD1; clone size: many; J gene: TRBJ2-7; CDR3 DNA: TGTGCCAGCCAAGGACAGGGGGTCTACGAGCAGTACTTC; CDR3 protein: CASQGQGVYEQYF
V gene: TRBV11-2; D gene: NA; clone size: NA; J gene: TRBJ1-1; CDR3 DNA: TGTGCCAGCAGGTTTGCCAGGGCCGGAGCTGAAGCTTTCTTT; CDR3 protein: CASRFARAGAEAFF
V gene: TRBV7-2; D gene: NA; clone size: few; J gene: TRBJ2-5; CDR3 DNA: TGTGCCAGCAGCCCCCCGGGGGAGACCCAGTACTTC; CDR3 protein: CASSPPGETQYF
V gene: TRBV7-6; D gene: NA; clone size: few; J gene: TRBJ2-1; CDR3 DNA: TGTGCCAGCAGCTTCGTGTACGGGACCCACAATGAGCAGTTCTTC; CDR3 protein: CASSFVYGTHNEQFF
V gene: TRBV7-4; D gene: NA; clone size: once; J gene: TRBJ2-1; CDR3 DNA: TGTGCCAGCAGCTTAGGGCGTGGTTCCTACAATGAGCAGTTCTTC; CDR3 protein: CASSLGRGSYNEQFF
V gene: TRBV12-2; D gene: NA; clone size: many; J gene: TRBJ1-2; CDR3 DNA: TGTGCAAGTCGCTTATTTACCTTC; CDR3 protein: CASRLFTF
V gene: TRBV5-6; D gene: NA; clone size: NA; J gene: TRBJ2-4; CDR3 DNA: TGTGCCAGCAGCTTGGGGGGGTGGACCGGGGAGCTGTACTTC; CDR3 protein: CASSLGGWTGELYF
V gene: TRBV5-4; D gene: TRBD1; clone size: NA; J gene: TRBJ1-1; CDR3 DNA: TGTGCCAGCAGCCGAGGTCAGGGGACAGACACTGAAGCTTTCTTT; CDR3 protein: CASSRGQGTDTEAFF
V gene: TRBV6-2/TRBV6-3; D gene: NA; clone size: once; J gene: TRBJ2-7; CDR3 DNA: TGTGCCAGCAGTTACCGCGAGCAGTACTTC; CDR3 protein: CASSYREQYF
V gene: TRBV7-8; D gene: NA; clone size: few; J gene: TRBJ2-1; CDR3 DNA: TGTGCCAGCAGCTCTGGGCGACTAAGCTCCAATGAGCAGTTCTTC; CDR3 protein: CASSSGRLSSNEQFF
V gene: TRBV12-3/TRBV12-4; D gene: TRBD2; clone size: NA; J gene: TRBJ2-7; CDR3 DNA: TGTGCCAGCAGCCCGCGGGAGGGCCGCAACGAGCAGTACTTC; CDR3 protein: CASSPREGRNEQYF
V gene: TRBV7-2; D gene: TRBD1; clone size: NA; J gene: TRBJ1-3; CDR3 DNA: TGTGCCAGCAGCTCTGACAGGGGGACCTTCTCTGGAAACACCATATATTTT; CDR3 protein: CASSSDRGTFSGNTIYF
V gene: TRBV7-2; D gene: NA; clone size: NA; J gene: TRBJ2-5; CDR3 DNA: TGTGCCAGCAGGTTACAAGAGACCCAGTACTTC; CDR3 protein: CASRLQETQYF
V gene: TRBV28; D gene: NA; clone size: NA; J gene: TRBJ2-1; CDR3 DNA: TGTGCCAGCAGTCTCACGGGCGCCCTCCTGGGGGAGCAGTTCTTC; CDR3 protein: CASSLTGALLGEQFF
V gene: TRBV7-9; D gene: TRBD2; clone size: NA; J gene: TRBJ2-1; CDR3 DNA: TGTGCCAGCAGCTTATTTTCGCTAGCGGGAATCAATGAGCAGTTCTTC; CDR3 protein: CASSLFSLAGINEQFF
V gene: TRBV10-3; D gene: NA; clone size: few; J gene: TRBJ2-6; CDR3 DNA: TGTGCCATCAGTGAGTCGTTGGGGGGCTCTGGGGCCAACGTCCTGACTTTC; CDR3 protein: CAISESLGGSGANVLTF
V gene: TRBV28; D gene: NA; clone size: NA; J gene: TRBJ2-1; CDR3 DNA: TGTGCCACCGGGGATCTCACTACAGTTGAGCAGTTCTTC; CDR3 protein: CATGDLTTVEQFF
V gene: TRBV5-6; D gene: NA; clone size: NA; J gene: TRBJ2-7; CDR3 DNA: TGTGCCAGCAGCTTCTTCCGGGACAAAAACTACGAGCAGTACTTC; CDR3 protein: CASSFFRDKNYEQYF
V gene: TRBV27; D gene: NA; clone size: many; J gene: TRBJ2-1; CDR3 DNA: TGTGCCAGCAGTTTACGGCAGGGCGGTTCCACGGGCAATGAGCAGTTCTTC; CDR3 protein: CASSLRQGGSTGNEQFF
V gene: TRBV24-1; D gene: NA; clone size: many; J gene: TRBJ1-2; CDR3 DNA: TGTGCCACCAGTGGCTCCGACTGGGAATTGGGCTACACCTTC; CDR3 protein: CATSGSDWELGYTF
V gene: TRBV15; D gene: NA; clone size: few; J gene: TRBJ2-1; CDR3 DNA: TGTGCCACCAGCAGAGAAGGGGTGGCCAATGAGCAGTTCTTC; CDR3 protein: CATSREGVANEQFF
V gene: TRBV7-6; D gene: TRBD1; clone size: NA; J gene: TRBJ2-1; CDR3 DNA: TGTGCCAGCAGCCCTGGACAGGGACGGAGGGAGCAGTTCTTC; CDR3 protein: CASSPGQGRREQFF
V gene: TRBV7-6; D gene: TRBD2; clone size: few; J gene: TRBJ2-3; CDR3 DNA: TGTGCCAGCACCCTCCCCCCCCGCCTAGCGGGAGGGCTTGATACGCAGTATTTT; CDR3 protein: CASTLPPRLAGGLDTQYF
V gene: TRBV4-3; D gene: NA; clone size: once; J gene: TRBJ2-1; CDR3 DNA: TGCGCCAGCAGCCAAGAATTAGCGAGGGTGGAGACCCAGCTCTTC; CDR3 protein: CASSQELARVETQLF